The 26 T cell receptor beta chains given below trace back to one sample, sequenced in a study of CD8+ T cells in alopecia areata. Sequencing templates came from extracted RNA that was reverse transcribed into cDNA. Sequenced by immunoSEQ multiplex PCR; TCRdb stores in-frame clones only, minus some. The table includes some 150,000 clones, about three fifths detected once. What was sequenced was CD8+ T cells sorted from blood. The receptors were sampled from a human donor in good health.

CDR3 DNA: TGCAGGAGGCCGGGGGTGTGTGGGAGGAATATTACCTACAATGAGCAGTTCTTC. It translates to CRRPGVCGRNITYNEQFF. The rearrangement links TRBV29-1 to TRBJ2-1; maybe TRBD2 (6 bases). The CDR3 covers 18 residues. Germline CDR1 and CDR2: SQVTM and ANQGSEA.

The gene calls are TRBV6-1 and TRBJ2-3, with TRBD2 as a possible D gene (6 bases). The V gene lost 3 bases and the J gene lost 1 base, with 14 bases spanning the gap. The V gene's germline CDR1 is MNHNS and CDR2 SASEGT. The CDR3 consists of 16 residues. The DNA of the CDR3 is TGTGCCAGCAGTGATACCCGAGGAGGGGGCACAGATACGCAGTATTTT. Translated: CASSDTRGGGTDTQYF.

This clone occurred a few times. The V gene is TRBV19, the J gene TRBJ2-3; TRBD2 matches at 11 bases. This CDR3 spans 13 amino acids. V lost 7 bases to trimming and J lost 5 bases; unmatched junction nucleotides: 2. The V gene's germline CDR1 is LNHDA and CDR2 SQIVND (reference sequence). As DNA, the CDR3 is TGTGCCAGTACCACTAGCGGGAGAGATACGCAGTATTTT. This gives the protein CASTTSGRDTQYF.

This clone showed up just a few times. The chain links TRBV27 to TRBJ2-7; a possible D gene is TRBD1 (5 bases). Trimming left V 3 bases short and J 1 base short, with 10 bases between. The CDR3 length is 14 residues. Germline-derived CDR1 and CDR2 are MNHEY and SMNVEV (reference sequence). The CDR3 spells CASSLGLRSYEQYF. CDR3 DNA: TGTGCCAGCAGTTTGGGGCTGCGATCCTACGAGCAGTACTTC.

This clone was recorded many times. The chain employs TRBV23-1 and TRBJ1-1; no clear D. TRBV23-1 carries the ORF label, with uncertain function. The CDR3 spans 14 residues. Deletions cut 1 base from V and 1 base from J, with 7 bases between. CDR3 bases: TGCGCCAGCAGTCAATGCCCCGAGAACACTGAAGCTTTCTTT. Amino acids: CASSQCPENTEAFF.

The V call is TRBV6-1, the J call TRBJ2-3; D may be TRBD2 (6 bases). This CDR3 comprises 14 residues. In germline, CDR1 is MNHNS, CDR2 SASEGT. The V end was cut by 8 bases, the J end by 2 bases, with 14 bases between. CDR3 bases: TGTGCCAGCGGGGGGACTTTAATCACAGATACGCAGTATTTT. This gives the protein CASGGTLITDTQYF.

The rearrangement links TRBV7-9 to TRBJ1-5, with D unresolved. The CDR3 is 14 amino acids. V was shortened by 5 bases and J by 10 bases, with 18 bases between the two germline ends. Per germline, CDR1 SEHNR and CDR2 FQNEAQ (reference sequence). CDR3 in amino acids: CASSPSEVIRPQHF. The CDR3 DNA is TGTGCCAGCAGCCCATCGGAGGTGATCAGACCCCAGCATTTT.

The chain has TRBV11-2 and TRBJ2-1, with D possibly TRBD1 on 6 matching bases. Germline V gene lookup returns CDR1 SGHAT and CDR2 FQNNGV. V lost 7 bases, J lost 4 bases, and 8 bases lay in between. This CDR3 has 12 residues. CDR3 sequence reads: CASTGQYNEQFF. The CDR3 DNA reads TGTGCCAGCACCGGACAGTACAATGAGCAGTTCTTC.

CDR3: CTSSQTPLVYEQYF. CDR3 bases: TGCACCAGCAGCCAGACTCCTCTGGTGTACGAGCAGTACTTC. The chain couples TRBV1 to TRBJ2-7; TRBD2 is taken as the D call from the table, unchecked against the DNA. TRBV1 is shown as a pseudogene. The CDR3 extends over 14 amino acids.

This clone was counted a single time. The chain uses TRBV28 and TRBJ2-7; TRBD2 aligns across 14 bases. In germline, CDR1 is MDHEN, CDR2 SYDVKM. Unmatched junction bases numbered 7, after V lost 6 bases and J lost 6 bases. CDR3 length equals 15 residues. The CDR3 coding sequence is TGTGCCAGCAGCACGGGACTAGCGGGAGTTCGCGAGCAGTACTTC. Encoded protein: CASSTGLAGVREQYF.

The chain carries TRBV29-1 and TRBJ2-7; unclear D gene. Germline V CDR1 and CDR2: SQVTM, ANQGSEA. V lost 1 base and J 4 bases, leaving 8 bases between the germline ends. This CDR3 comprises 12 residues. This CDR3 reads CSVEADRYEQYF. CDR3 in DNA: TGCAGCGTTGAAGCGGATCGGTACGAGCAGTACTTC.

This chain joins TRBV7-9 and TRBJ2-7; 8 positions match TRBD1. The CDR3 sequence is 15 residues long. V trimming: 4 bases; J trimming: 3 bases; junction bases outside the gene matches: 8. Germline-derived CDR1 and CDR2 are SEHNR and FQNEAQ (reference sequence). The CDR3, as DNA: TGTGCCAGCAGCTCAGGACAGGGTCTTCACTACGAGCAGTACTTC. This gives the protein CASSSGQGLHYEQYF.

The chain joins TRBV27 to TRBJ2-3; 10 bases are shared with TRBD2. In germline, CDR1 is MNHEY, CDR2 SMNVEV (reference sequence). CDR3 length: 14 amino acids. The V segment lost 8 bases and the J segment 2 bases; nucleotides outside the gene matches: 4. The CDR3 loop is CASGLAVSTDTQYF. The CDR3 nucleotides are TGTGCCAGCGGACTAGCGGTTTCCACAGATACGCAGTATTTT.

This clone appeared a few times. CDR3 in DNA: TGCGCCAGCAGTGAGTATTTGGGGGCGAATCAGCCCCAGCATTTT. Translated, it gives CASSEYLGANQPQHF. The rearrangement links TRBV10-2 to TRBJ1-5; tentative D call: TRBD1 (6 bases). With 1 base removed from V and 4 bases from J, the gap between germline ends came to 11 bases. The CDR3 contains 15 residues. Looked up from germline, CDR1 is WSHSY and CDR2 is SAAADI.

CDR3 loop: CAWSEGTGNQPQHF. CDR3 DNA: TGTGCCTGGAGTGAGGGGACTGGCAATCAGCCCCAGCATTTT. The chain recombines TRBV30 with TRBJ1-5; D perhaps matches TRBD1 (5 bases). Germline V gene lookup returns CDR1 GTSNPN and CDR2 SVGIG (reference sequence). V lost 1 base and J 2 bases, leaving 9 bases between the germline ends. This CDR3 is 14 amino acids long.

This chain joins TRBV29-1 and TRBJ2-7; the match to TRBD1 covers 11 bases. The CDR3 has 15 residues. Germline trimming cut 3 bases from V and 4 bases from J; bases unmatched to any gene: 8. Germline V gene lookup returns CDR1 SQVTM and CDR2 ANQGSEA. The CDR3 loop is CSVEEMGQGVYEQYF. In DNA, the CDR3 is TGCAGCGTTGAGGAGATGGGACAGGGGGTATACGAGCAGTACTTC.

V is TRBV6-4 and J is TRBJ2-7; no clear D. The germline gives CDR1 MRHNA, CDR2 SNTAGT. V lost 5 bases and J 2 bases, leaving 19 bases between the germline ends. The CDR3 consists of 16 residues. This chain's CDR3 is CASSPHRKLGPYEQYF. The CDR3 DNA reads TGTGCCAGCAGTCCCCATAGGAAGCTGGGCCCCTACGAGCAGTACTTC.

CDR3 region: CASSYSTGGIYGYTF. In nucleotides, the CDR3 is TGTGCCAGCAGTTACTCAACAGGGGGGATCTATGGCTACACCTTC. This chain links TRBV6-5 with TRBJ1-2; 8 bases align to TRBD1. The V segment lost 0 bases and the J segment 4 bases; nucleotides outside the gene matches: 4. Germline lookup yields CDR1 MNHEY and CDR2 SVGAGI. This CDR3 spans 15 amino acids.

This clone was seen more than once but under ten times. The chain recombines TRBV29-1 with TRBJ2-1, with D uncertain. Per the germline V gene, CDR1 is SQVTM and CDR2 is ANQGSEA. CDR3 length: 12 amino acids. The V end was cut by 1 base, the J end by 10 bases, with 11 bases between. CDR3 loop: CSVEALRVEQFF. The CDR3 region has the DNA TGCAGCGTTGAAGCTCTACGGGTAGAGCAGTTCTTC.

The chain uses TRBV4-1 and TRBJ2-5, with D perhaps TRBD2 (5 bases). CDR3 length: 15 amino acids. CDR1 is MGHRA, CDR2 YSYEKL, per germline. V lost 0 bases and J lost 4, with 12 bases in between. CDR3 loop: CASSQDLLDTETQYF. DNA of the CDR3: TGCGCCAGCAGCCAAGATTTACTAGACACAGAGACCCAGTACTTC.

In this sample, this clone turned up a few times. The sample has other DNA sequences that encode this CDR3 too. CDR3 loop: CSVEAGTSGNNEQFF. The CDR3 coding sequence is TGCAGCGTTGAAGCGGGGACTAGCGGGAACAATGAGCAGTTCTTC. This chain joins TRBV29-1 and TRBJ2-1; TRBD2 matches at 13 bases. There are 15 residues in the CDR3. CDR1 SQVTM and CDR2 ANQGSEA come from the germline V gene. The ends lost 1 base at V and 5 bases at J; junction bases unmatched: 2.

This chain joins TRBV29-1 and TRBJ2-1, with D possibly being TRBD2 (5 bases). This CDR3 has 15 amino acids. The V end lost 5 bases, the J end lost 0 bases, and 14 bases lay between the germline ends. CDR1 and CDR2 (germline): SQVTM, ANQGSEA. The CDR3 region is CSVWVDSSSYNEQFF. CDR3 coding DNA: TGCAGCGTTTGGGTGGACTCGAGCTCCTACAATGAGCAGTTCTTC.

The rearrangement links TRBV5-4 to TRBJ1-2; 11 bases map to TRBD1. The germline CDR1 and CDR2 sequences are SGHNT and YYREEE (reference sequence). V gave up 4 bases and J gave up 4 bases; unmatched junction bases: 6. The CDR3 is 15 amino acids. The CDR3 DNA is TGTGCCAGCAGCCAGGCGGGGACAGGGGGCTATGGCTACACCTTC. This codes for CASSQAGTGGYGYTF.

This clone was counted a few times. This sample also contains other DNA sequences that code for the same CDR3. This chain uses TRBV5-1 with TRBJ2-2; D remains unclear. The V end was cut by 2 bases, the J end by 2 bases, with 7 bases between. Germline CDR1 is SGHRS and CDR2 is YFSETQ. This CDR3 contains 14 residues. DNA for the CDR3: TGCGCCAGCAGCTTTTTAGGAAACACCGGGGAGCTGTTTTTT. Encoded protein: CASSFLGNTGELFF.

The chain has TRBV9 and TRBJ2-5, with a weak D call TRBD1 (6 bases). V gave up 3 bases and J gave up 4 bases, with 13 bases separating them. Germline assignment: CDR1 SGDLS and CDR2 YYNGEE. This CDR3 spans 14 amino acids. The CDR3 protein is CASSASGGPETQYF. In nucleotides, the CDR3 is TGTGCCAGCAGCGCAAGTGGGGGCCCAGAGACCCAGTACTTC.

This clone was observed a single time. CDR3 loop: CASSQEPGTSYEQYF. The CDR3 DNA follows: TGCGCCAGCAGCCAAGAGCCCGGGACTAGCTACGAGCAGTACTTC. V is TRBV4-1 and J is TRBJ2-7, with 8 bases matching TRBD2. CDR3 length equals 15 residues. The V gene end was trimmed by 0 bases and the J gene end by 3 bases; junction bases not matched to a gene: 4. CDR1 is MGHRA and CDR2 is YSYEKL in the germline V gene.